The 27 T cell receptor beta chains below come from one sample, sequenced in a study of T-cell reconstitution after alpha-beta-depleted transplantation in children. TCRbeta library preparation incorporated unique molecular identifiers. From the PCR reads, TCRdb called clonotypes with MiXCR, one entry per CDR3 protein. The repertoire has fewer than 550,000 distinct CDR3 sequences, about 11% of them found once; the top ten carry roughly 2%. Sample: PBMCs, taken before TCRalphabeta/CD19-depleted stem cell transplant. These receptors were taken from a child younger than 10 with inherited bone marrow failure, due to receive a stem cell transplant.

This clonotype was recorded at least ten times. The V and J genes are TRBV12-3 or TRBV12-4 and TRBJ1-3; D call uncertain. The CDR3 has 13 amino acids. V lost 4 bases and J lost 7, with 11 bases in between. CDR3 in DNA: TGTGCCAGCAGTTCGGCCCCGGGGAACACCATATATTTT. It codes for CASSSAPGNTIYF.

Ten or more counts support this clonotype. This chain links TRBV7-2 with TRBJ1-5; D ambiguous. The CDR3 extends over 14 amino acids. V was clipped by 3 bases and J by 10 bases, with 16 bases between them. Per the germline V gene, CDR1 is SGHTA and CDR2 is FQGNSA. The CDR3 sequence is CASSLARTVHPQHF. Written as DNA, the CDR3 is TGTGCCAGCAGCTTGGCGCGTACGGTACATCCCCAGCATTTT.

At least ten counts were recorded for this clonotype. J is TRBJ2-2 and V is TRBV3-1; D is unclear. The length of the CDR3 is 12 residues. Between the trimmed V and J ends, which lost 1 base and 4 bases, there was a span of 1 base. Germline CDR1 LGHDT, CDR2 YNNKEL (reference sequence). CDR3 coding DNA: TGTGCCAGCAGCCAAGGCACCGGGGAGCTGTTTTTT. Its protein product is CASSQGTGELFF.

This clonotype appeared a few times. This chain uses TRBV28 with TRBJ2-3; D gene ambiguous. V dropped 3 bases and J dropped 2 bases, with 21 bases sitting between them. Germline CDR1 reads MDHEN; CDR2 reads SYDVKM. The CDR3 totals 18 residues. The CDR3 sequence: CASSFTLAYPTNTDTQYF. CDR3 nucleotide sequence: TGTGCCAGCAGTTTTACTTTGGCCTACCCCACTAACACAGATACGCAGTATTTT.

In this sample, this clonotype turned up many times. The J gene is TRBJ1-4, the V gene TRBV29-1; D might be TRBD1 (5 bases). The CDR3 length is 11 residues. Germline V CDR1 and CDR2: SQVTM, ANQGSEA. V was pared by 0 bases and J by 10 bases, with 6 bases between. The CDR3 here is CSVEDGGKLFF. The CDR3 nucleotides read TGCAGCGTTGAAGACGGGGGAAAACTGTTTTTT.

The table lists this clonotype with many counts. J is TRBJ2-1 and V is TRBV4-3, with TRBD2 identical over 13 bases. Trimming cost V 1 base and J 9 bases; bases outside gene matches: 3. The CDR3 sequence is 15 residues long. Looked up from germline, CDR1 is LGHNA and CDR2 is YSLEER. CDR3 protein: CASSQVLAGGGEQFF. The CDR3, as DNA: TGCGCCAGCAGCCAAGTACTAGCGGGAGGGGGTGAGCAGTTCTTC.

As to this clonotype: It may be a read error: a sequence one base away is much more abundant. The V and J genes are TRBV11-2 and TRBJ2-5; D is tentatively TRBD1 or TRBD2 (6 bases each). CDR1 and CDR2 (germline): SGHAT, FQNNGV. The CDR3 contains 16 residues. The CDR3 nucleotides read TGTGCCAGCAGCTCCCTGACTAGTGGGGGCCAAGAGGCCCAGTACTTC. It is translated as CASSSLTSGGQEAQYF.

This clonotype was counted at least ten times. The chain carries TRBV6-5 and TRBJ1-5; 7 nucleotides match TRBD1. Per germline, CDR1 MNHEY and CDR2 SVGAGI. The CDR3 is 15 amino acids. V shed 6 bases, J shed 5 bases, and the junction held 10 bases outside the gene matches. DNA for the CDR3: TGTGCCAGCAGCCCTAGGGGACAGAGCTATCAGCCCCAGCATTTT. Translated: CASSPRGQSYQPQHF.

V and J are TRBV12-3 or TRBV12-4 and TRBJ1-4; D is possibly TRBD1 (5 bases). CDR3 length equals 15 residues. Trimming left V 5 bases short and J 8 bases short, with 18 bases between. This chain's CDR3 is CASSVRRVPGEKLFF. CDR3 nucleotide sequence: TGTGCCAGCAGTGTCCGCAGGGTCCCCGGGGAAAAACTGTTTTTT.

This clonotype was seen many times. The genes are TRBV5-1 and TRBJ2-7, with TRBD2 identical over 7 bases. Germline V gene sequence: CDR1 SGHRS, CDR2 YFSETQ. The V segment lost 2 bases and the J segment 2 bases; nucleotides outside the gene matches: 4. The CDR3 runs to 14 residues. The CDR3 coding sequence is TGCGCCAGCAGCTTTGAGCGGGGCCCCTACGAGCAGTACTTC. Encoded protein: CASSFERGPYEQYF.

This clonotype came up many times. This sequence joins TRBV5-1 and TRBJ2-3, with TRBD1 identical over 8 bases. Looked up from germline, CDR1 is SGHRS and CDR2 is YFSETQ. Trimming at V came to 4 bases and at J to 0 bases, leaving 10 bases not matched to a gene. This CDR3 is built from 17 residues. The CDR3 protein is CASSPDRAQPSTDTQYF. For the CDR3, the DNA is TGCGCCAGCAGCCCGGACAGGGCCCAACCTAGCACAGATACGCAGTATTTT.

This clonotype appeared a few times. The genes are TRBV7-2 and TRBJ2-1; D might be TRBD1 or TRBD2, each matching 5 bases. V was pared by 6 bases and J by 6 bases, with 15 bases between. Germline CDR1 SGHTA, CDR2 FQGNSA. The CDR3 sequence is 14 residues long. CDR3 loop: CASSLPGPFNEQFF. CDR3 sequence (DNA): TGTGCCAGCAGTTTACCGGGACCTTTCAATGAGCAGTTCTTC.

This clonotype came up many times. The genes are TRBV3-1 and TRBJ2-3; 14 bases map to TRBD2. Germline V CDR1 and CDR2: LGHDT, YNNKEL (reference sequence). The V gene end was trimmed by 4 bases and the J gene end by 4 bases; junction bases not matched to a gene: 7. The CDR3 spans 17 residues. The CDR3 DNA follows: TGTGCCAGCAGCCTCGGGACTAGCGGGAGTTTCGCAGATACGCAGTATTTT. It encodes CASSLGTSGSFADTQYF.

This clonotype was recorded many times. The rearrangement links TRBV6-5 to TRBJ1-6; D is uncertain. This CDR3 region has 15 residues. V dropped 4 bases and J dropped 4 bases, with 11 bases sitting between them. The germline V gene encodes CDR1 MNHEY and CDR2 SVGAGI. The CDR3 bases are TGTGCCAGCAGTTCTCGCCACAGTTATAATTCACCCCTCCACTTT. This sequence encodes CASSSRHSYNSPLHF.

This clonotype occurred many times. The chain carries TRBV27 and TRBJ2-7; a weak D match, TRBD1 (5 bases). The V end was cut by 0 bases, the J end by 6 bases, with 12 bases between. Germline loops: CDR1 MNHEY, CDR2 SMNVEV (reference sequence). The length of the CDR3 is 14 residues. The CDR3 here is CASSLSWGLAEQYF. The DNA for the CDR3 is TGTGCCAGCAGTTTATCGTGGGGCCTCGCCGAGCAGTACTTC.

V gene TRBV21-1 combines with J gene TRBJ2-1; the table names TRBD2, a call not compared with the DNA. TRBV21-1 is termed a pseudogene. CDR3 length equals 19 residues. CDR3 nucleotide sequence: TGTGCCAGCAGCAAAGGTGGGCCTAGCTCCACTTGTCCGTACAATGAGCAGTTCTTC. It encodes CASSKGGPSSTCPYNEQFF.

This clonotype has ten or more counts. The rearrangement joins TRBV20-1 to TRBJ1-1; D is undetermined. CDR3 length: 12 amino acids. V was pared by 5 bases and J by 2 bases, with 9 bases between. CDR1 and CDR2 from the germline V gene are DFQATT and SNEGSKA (reference sequence). CDR3 sequence: CSAGPDNTEAFF. The CDR3 coding sequence is TGCAGTGCTGGCCCCGATAACACTGAAGCTTTCTTT.

In this sample, this clonotype turned up many times. This sequence joins TRBV7-9 and TRBJ1-4; D perhaps matches TRBD1 (5 bases). There are 17 residues in the CDR3. Germline V CDR1 and CDR2: SEHNR, FQNEAQ (reference sequence). V lost 1 base and J 7 bases, leaving 19 bases between the germline ends. The CDR3: CASSLEALAGQGEKLFF. The CDR3 coding sequence is TGTGCCAGCAGCTTAGAGGCCTTGGCAGGGCAAGGTGAAAAACTGTTTTTT.

This clonotype was counted many times. This chain joins TRBV29-1 and TRBJ2-5; the match to TRBD2 covers 13 bases. The CDR3 spans 17 residues. After removal of 2 bases from V and 1 base from J, the junction contained 7 bases not matched to a gene. Germline V gene data show CDR1 as SQVTM and CDR2 as ANQGSEA. Here the CDR3 DNA reads TGCAGCGTTGAATGGGCGACTAGCGGGAGGCCCCAAGAGACCCAGTACTTC. As protein: CSVEWATSGRPQETQYF.

This clonotype showed up just a few times. V is TRBV4-2 and J is TRBJ2-3, with 8 bases aligning to TRBD2. Germline-derived CDR1 and CDR2 are LGHNA and YNFKEQ. J lost 1 base, V lost 0 bases, and 6 bases had no gene match. CDR3 size: 17 residues. The CDR3 sequence: CASSQEVAAGGTDTQYF. The CDR3 DNA reads TGTGCCAGCAGCCAAGAAGTCGCAGCGGGGGGCACAGATACGCAGTATTTT.

This clonotype was seen ten or more times. The chain links TRBV5-1 to TRBJ1-4, with D unclear. Trimming removed 3 bases at V and 2 bases at J, with 8 bases between. This CDR3 is built from 14 residues. Looked up from germline, CDR1 is SGHRS and CDR2 is YFSETQ. CDR3 nucleotides: TGCGCCAGCAGCTCGGGGATGACTAATGAAAAACTGTTTTTT. Its translation is CASSSGMTNEKLFF. The entire variable domain, with the rest obtained from reference TRBV5-1 and TRBJ1-4, is as follows: KAGVTQTPRYLIKTRGQQVTLSCSPISGHRSVSWYQQTPGQGLQFLFEYFSETQRNKGNFPGRFSGRQFSNSRSEMNVSTLELGDSALYLCASSSGMTNEKLFFGSGTQLSVL.

As concerns this clonotype: A read error is possible here, since a much larger clone lies one base away. The CDR3 coding sequence is TGTGCCAGGACTGGGGGGTCTGCGAACACCGGGGAGCTGTATTTT. Translated, it gives CARTGGSANTGELYF. V and J are TRBV3-1 and TRBJ2-2; weak D call: TRBD2 (6 bases). The germline V gene has CDR1 LGHDT and CDR2 YNNKEL (reference sequence). CDR3 size: 15 residues.

V usage is TRBV25-1 and J usage is TRBJ2-1; 7 bases map to TRBD1. CDR1 is MGHDK, CDR2 SYGVNS, per germline. The CDR3 runs to 17 residues. Germline trimming cut 1 base from V and 3 bases from J; bases unmatched to any gene: 9. The CDR3 nucleotides are TGTGCCAGCAGTGAATCGTTTGGGGCAGGGGGCTACAATGAGCAGTTCTTC. Translation gives CASSESFGAGGYNEQFF.

This clonotype was detected ten times or more. V gene TRBV9 combines with J gene TRBJ2-1, with 8 bases that match TRBD1. V shed 2 bases, J shed 8 bases, and the junction held 6 bases outside the gene matches. The CDR3 loop spans 14 amino acids. Germline CDR1 is SGDLS and CDR2 is YYNGEE. The CDR3: CASSVDRVRDEQFF. Written as DNA, the CDR3 is TGTGCCAGCAGCGTGGACAGGGTTCGGGATGAGCAGTTCTTC.

CDR3 protein: CSATRPSNTGELFF. In DNA form, the CDR3 reads TGCAGTGCTACCAGACCGAGTAACACCGGGGAGCTGTTTTTT. The rearrangement uses TRBV20-1 and TRBJ2-2; D not resolved. Germline CDR1 DFQATT, CDR2 SNEGSKA (reference sequence). V dropped 4 bases and J dropped 2 bases, with 11 bases sitting between them. The CDR3 spans 14 residues.

This clonotype was found many times. The chain has TRBV24-1 and TRBJ2-1; TRBD1 matches at 7 bases. J was trimmed by 6 bases and V by 3 bases; bases with no gene match: 4. The CDR3 runs 14 residues. CDR1 KGHDR and CDR2 SFDVKD come from the germline V gene. CDR3 in DNA: TGTGCCACCAGTGATGGGACAGTACGCAATGAGCAGTTCTTC. Residues: CATSDGTVRNEQFF.

Notes on this clonotype: One base away lies a much larger clone, so this may be a sequencing read error. The chain combines TRBV27 with TRBJ2-2, with D unresolved. Trimming removed 5 bases at V and 7 bases at J, with 5 bases between. The CDR3 runs to 11 residues. CDR1 is MNHEY and CDR2 is SMNVEV in the germline V gene (reference sequence). The CDR3 bases are TGTGCCAGCAGTAGGTACGGGGAGCTGTTTTTT. Its protein is CASSRYGELFF.